This TCR beta chain was documented in a study of early T cells in non-severe SARS-CoV-2 infection. Unique molecular identifiers were affixed to single, distinct cDNA molecules. MiXCR, applied by TCRdb to the 5' RACE reads, yields one record per CDR3 protein. This sample carries fewer than 85,000 distinct CDR3 sequences, under 15% of them seen once, and the ten largest clones take approximately 5.7%. V lost 0 bases to trimming and J lost 8 bases, with 14 bases between them. CDR1 is SGDLS and CDR2 is YYNGEE in the germline V gene. CDR3 size: 15 residues. This clonotype was seen a handful of times. This TCR came from an adult who was a healthcare worker with PCR-confirmed SARS-CoV-2 infection or an uninfected control (not recorded which). The V gene is TRBV9, the J gene TRBJ1-4; D is undetermined. The specimen sequenced was whole blood. The CDR3 DNA sequence: TGTGCCAGCAGCGTAGGGGCTCTCCGAGGGGAAAAACTGTTTTTT. This codes for CASSVGALRGEKLFF.